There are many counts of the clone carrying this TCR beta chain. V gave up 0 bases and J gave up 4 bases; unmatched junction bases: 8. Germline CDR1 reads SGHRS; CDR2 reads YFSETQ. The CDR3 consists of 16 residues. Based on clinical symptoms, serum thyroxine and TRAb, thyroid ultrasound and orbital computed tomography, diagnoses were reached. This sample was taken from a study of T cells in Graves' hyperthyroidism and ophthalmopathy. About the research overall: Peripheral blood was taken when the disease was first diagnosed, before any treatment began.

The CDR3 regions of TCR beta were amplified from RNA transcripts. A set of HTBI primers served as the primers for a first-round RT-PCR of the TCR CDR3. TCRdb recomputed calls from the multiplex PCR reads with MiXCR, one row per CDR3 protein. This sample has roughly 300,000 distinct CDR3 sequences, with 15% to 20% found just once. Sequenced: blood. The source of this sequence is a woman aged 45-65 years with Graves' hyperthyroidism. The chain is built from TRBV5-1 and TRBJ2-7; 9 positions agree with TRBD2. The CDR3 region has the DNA TGCGCCAGCAGCTTGGGAGTAGCGGGAGACGCTTACGAGCAGTACTTC. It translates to CASSLGVAGDAYEQYF.